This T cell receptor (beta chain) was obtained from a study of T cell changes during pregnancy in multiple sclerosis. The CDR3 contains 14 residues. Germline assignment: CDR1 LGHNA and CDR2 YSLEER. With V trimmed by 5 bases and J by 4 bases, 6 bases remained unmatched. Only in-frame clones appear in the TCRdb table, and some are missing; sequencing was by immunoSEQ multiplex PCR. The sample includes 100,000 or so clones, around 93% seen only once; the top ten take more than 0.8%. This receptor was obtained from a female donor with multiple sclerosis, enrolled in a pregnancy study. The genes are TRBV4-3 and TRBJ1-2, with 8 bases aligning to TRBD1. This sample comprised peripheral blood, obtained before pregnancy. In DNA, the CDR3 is TGCGCCAGCAGCACGACAGGGGACTTCTATGGCTACACCTTC. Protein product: CASSTTGDFYGYTF.